This TCR beta chain was obtained from a study of blood T cells in healthy people across ages. General observations from the study: As age increased, TCR beta diversity per million T cells fell in a roughly linear fashion.

Only a few counts were recorded for this clonotype. Its cognate antigen is unknown. CDR3 length equals 12 residues. The ends were cut back, 7 bases at V and 1 base at J, with 10 bases in the middle. Germline CDR1 DFQATT, CDR2 SNEGSKA (reference sequence). It was with a sample-barcoded 5' primer and a J-beta primer mix that a second PCR of about 6 to 12 cycles was run. TCRdb re-called the 5' RACE reads with MiXCR, one entry per CDR3 protein. Among 600,000 or so distinct CDR3 sequences listed, roughly 21% were seen once. The V call is TRBV20-1, the J call TRBJ2-5; no clear D. The source material was blood. This receptor was identified in a man in his 70s in good health. The CDR3 region is CSGRAPQETQYF. Written as DNA, the CDR3 is TGCAGTGGTCGAGCGCCCCAAGAGACCCAGTACTTC.